This T cell receptor beta chain was captured in a study of T-cell reconstitution after alpha-beta-depleted transplantation in children. Unique molecular identifiers were used to barcode this TCRbeta library. TCRdb reanalysed the PCR reads using MiXCR and keeps one entry per CDR3 protein. Among over 150,000 distinct CDR3 sequences listed, more than 14% were seen once. This clonotype came up many times. Germline V gives CDR1 SEHNR, CDR2 FQNEAQ (reference sequence). With 6 bases removed from V and 9 bases from J, the gap between germline ends came to 15 bases. This CDR3 is 14 amino acids long. This TCR was sampled from a human donor who donated a stem cell graft to a child with acute lymphoblastic leukemia. Sequencing was performed on PBMCs from the stem cell graft donor, taken from the stem cell graft. The chain uses TRBV7-9 and TRBJ1-6, with a weak D call TRBD1 (5 bases). Written as DNA, the CDR3 is TGTGCCAGCAGTTATTCTTACAGGTTTTCACCCCTCCACTTT. This sequence encodes CASSYSYRFSPLHF.